This TCR beta chain is drawn from a study of response to subunit inactivated influenza vaccine. TCRdb called the RT-PCR reads again in MiXCR, with one record for every CDR3 protein. This sample has 400,000 to 650,000 distinct CDR3 sequences, with approximately 6.9% found just once. Sequenced material: PBMCs from blood, taken 23 months after vaccination. The TCR originated in a man between 50 and 69 years old who received an inactivated influenza vaccine.

CDR3 nucleotides: TGTGCCAGCAGTGAAGTATTGGGACAGCGTGAAGCTTTCTTT. It yields the protein CASSEVLGQREAFF. The chain employs TRBV6-1 and TRBJ1-1, with 7 nucleotides matching TRBD1. The CDR3 loop spans 14 amino acids. V trimming: 1 base; J trimming: 7 bases; junction bases outside the gene matches: 6. Germline CDR1 reads MNHNS; CDR2 reads SASEGT.